This entry concerns a single TCR beta chain. These data originate in a study of blood T cell repertoires in COVID-19. Only in-frame clones appear in the TCRdb table, and some are missing; sequencing was by immunoSEQ multiplex PCR. The data contain 150,000 or so clones, roughly 77% of them singletons. This CDR3 is built from 14 residues. V was clipped by 6 bases and J by 1 base, with 12 bases between them. Per germline, CDR1 SEHNR and CDR2 FQNEAQ (reference sequence). The receptor comes from an older woman with COVID-19, enrolled during active disease. Sequencing used peripheral blood. This chain connects TRBV7-9 to TRBJ1-1; no reliable D call. The CDR3 sequence: CASSRRRENTEAFF. In nucleotides, the CDR3 is TGTGCCAGCAGTCGAAGACGGGAGAACACTGAAGCTTTCTTT. Variable domain in full (rest from reference TRBV7-9 and TRBJ1-1): DTGVSQNPRHKITKRGQNVTFRCDPISEHNRLYWYRQTLGQGPEFLTYFQNEAQLEKSRLLSDRFSAERPKGSFSTLEIQRTEQGDSAMYLCASSRRRENTEAFFGQGTRLTVV.